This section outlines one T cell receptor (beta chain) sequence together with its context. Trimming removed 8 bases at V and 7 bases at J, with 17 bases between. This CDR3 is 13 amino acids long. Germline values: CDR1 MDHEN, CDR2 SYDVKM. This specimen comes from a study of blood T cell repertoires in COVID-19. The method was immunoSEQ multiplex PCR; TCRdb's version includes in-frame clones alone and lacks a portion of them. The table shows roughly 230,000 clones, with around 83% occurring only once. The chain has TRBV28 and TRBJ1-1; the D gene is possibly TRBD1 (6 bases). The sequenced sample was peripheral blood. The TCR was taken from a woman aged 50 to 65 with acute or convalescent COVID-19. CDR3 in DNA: TGTGCCAGCGGGGGTGGGGGCATAGTTGAAGCTTTCTTT. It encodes CASGGGGIVEAFF.